This T cell receptor beta chain was captured in a study of beta chain features in type 1 diabetes. Overall study findings and caveats: Any role of HLA type in TCRB rearrangement remained unresolved here. Among type 1 diabetes patients, VDJ junctions had fewer insertions and more deletions. Patients' naive, central memory and Treg TCRB repertoires seemed closer to one another than those of healthy donors.

Sequenced material consisted of expressed TCRB transcripts (all of the isolated RNA was reverse transcribed). The table came from immunoSEQ multiplex PCR; TCRdb's copy has only in-frame clones and leaves some out. The data show about half a million clones, over 9.5% seen once. Trimming took 7 bases from V and 1 from J, leaving 10 bases between them. The germline V gene has CDR1 GTSNPN and CDR2 SVGIG (reference sequence). This CDR3 has 12 residues. Worth noting for this clone: Its antigen is not known.

The chain links TRBV30 to TRBJ1-1, with no clear D. Sequenced material: naive CD4+ T cells from blood. The TCR was taken from a woman aged 18-29 years in good health. CDR3 bases: TGTGCCTCCAGGTGGGGGAACACTGAAGCTTTCTTT. Translation gives CASRWGNTEAFF.